This paragraph covers one T cell receptor (beta chain) sequence. Its target is unknown. TCRdb's table, derived via immunoSEQ multiplex PCR, lists solely in-frame clones and lacks some. Among 130,000 to 150,000 clones listed, approximately 90% were seen once. This specimen belongs to a study of T cell responses to AZD1222 COVID-19 vaccine. Study conclusions and caveats: Females outnumbered males among donors, who were mostly white British; clonal diversity was possibly underestimated.

CDR1 and CDR2 from the germline V gene are SGHRS and YFSETQ. The ends were cut back, 1 base at V and 7 bases at J, with 23 bases in the middle. The CDR3 contains 17 residues. The sequencing used peripheral blood, collected 28 days after the second AZD1222 dose. The TCR was taken from an adult who received the AZD1222 COVID-19 vaccine. The chain recombines TRBV5-1 with TRBJ1-1; a possible D gene is TRBD1 (6 bases). The CDR3 nucleotides are TGCGCCAGCAGCTTGATCCCGGACAGTTATAAACCCATTGAAGCTTTCTTT. This gives the protein CASSLIPDSYKPIEAFF.